This T cell receptor (beta chain) originates from a study of shared clonotypes between healthy human individuals. Trimming cost V 4 bases and J 6 bases, with 16 bases left between them. The CDR3 covers 15 residues. Germline-derived CDR1 and CDR2 are LGHNA and YSLEER. Whole-study findings and limits: Relative to memory subsets, naive subsets generally showed larger estimated richness.

Naive-designated CD8 cells lacked CD45RO, were positively enriched for CCR7, and omitted terminally differentiated effector memory CD45RA+ cells. Only in-frame clones appear in the TCRdb table, and some are missing; sequencing was by immunoSEQ multiplex PCR. The table records about 2 million clones, around 96% of them present only once. As concerns this clone: Its matching antigen is unknown.

V is TRBV4-3 and J is TRBJ2-1; TRBD2 might be the D (6 bases). This clonotype originated in a young man in good health. The sample was naive CD8+ T cells sorted from blood. The DNA for the CDR3 is TGCGCCAGCAGCCTCGGGACTCCCGCTGGCAATGAGCAGTTCTTC. Its translation: CASSLGTPAGNEQFF.